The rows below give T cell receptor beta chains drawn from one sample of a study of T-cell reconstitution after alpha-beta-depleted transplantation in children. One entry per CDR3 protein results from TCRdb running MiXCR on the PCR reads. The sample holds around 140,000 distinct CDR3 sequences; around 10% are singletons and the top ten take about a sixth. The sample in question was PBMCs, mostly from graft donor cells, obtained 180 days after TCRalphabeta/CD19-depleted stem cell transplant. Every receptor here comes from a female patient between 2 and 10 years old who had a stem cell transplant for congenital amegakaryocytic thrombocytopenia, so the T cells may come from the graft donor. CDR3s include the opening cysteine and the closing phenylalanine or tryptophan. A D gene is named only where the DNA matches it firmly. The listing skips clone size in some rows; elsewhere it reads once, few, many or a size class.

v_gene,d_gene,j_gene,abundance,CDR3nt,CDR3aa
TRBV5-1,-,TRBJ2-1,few,TGCGCCAGCAGCTTGGGACAGTCGACGTACAATGAGCAGTTCTTC,CASSLGQSTYNEQFF
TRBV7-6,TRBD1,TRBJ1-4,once,TGTGCCAGCAGCTTAGTAGGGGACAGGTCCGATTATAATGAAAAACTGTTTTTT,CASSLVGDRSDYNEKLFF
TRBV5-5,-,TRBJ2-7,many,TGTGCCAGCAGCTTGTTTGTTGCAGATAGAAGCGAGCAGTACTTC,CASSLFVADRSEQYF
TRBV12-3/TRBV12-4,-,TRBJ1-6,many,TGTGCCAGCAGTTTGGGCGGGGCACCCCTCCACTTT,CASSLGGAPLHF
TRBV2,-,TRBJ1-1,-,TGTGCCTGCGGTCCAAGAATCACAGGCCAATTAAGCATCGGAGCAGCTTTCTTT,CACGPRITGQLSIGAAFF
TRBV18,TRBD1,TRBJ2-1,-,TGTGCCAGCTCAGCCGGGACAGGGGGAAATGAGCAGTTCTTC,CASSAGTGGNEQFF
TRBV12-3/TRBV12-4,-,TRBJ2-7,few,TGTGCCAGCAGCTCCCCCTTCGCGGGGCACTACGAGCAGTACTTC,CASSSPFAGHYEQYF
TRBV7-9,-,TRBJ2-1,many,TGTGCCAGCAGCTTAGCGGGAATGCCCTACAATGAGCAGTTCTTC,CASSLAGMPYNEQFF
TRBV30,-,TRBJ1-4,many,TGTGCCTGGAGCGTGCGGGGTGAAAAACTGTTTTTT,CAWSVRGEKLFF
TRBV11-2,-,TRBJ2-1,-,TGTGCCAGCAGCCCCCGTGTTAAGATAAAAGTTGATGAGCAGTTCTTC,CASSPRVKIKVDEQFF
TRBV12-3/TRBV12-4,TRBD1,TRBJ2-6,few,TGTGCCAGCAGTAGAACAGGGGGTACTGGGGCCAACGTCCTGACTTTC,CASSRTGGTGANVLTF
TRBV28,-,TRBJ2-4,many,TGTGCCAGCAGCCACAGGAAAAACATTCAGTACTTC,CASSHRKNIQYF
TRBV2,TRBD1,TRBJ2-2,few,TGTGCCAGCAGACTAACAGGGGGCGGTTATTCCGGGGAGCTGTTTTTT,CASRLTGGGYSGELFF
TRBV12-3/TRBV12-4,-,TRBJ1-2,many,TGTGCCAGCAGTCCCCGGGGGGAGGACTATGGCTACACCTTC,CASSPRGEDYGYTF
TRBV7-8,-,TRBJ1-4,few,TGTGCCAGCAGCTTATGGGGGACTAATGAAAAACTGTTTTTT,CASSLWGTNEKLFF
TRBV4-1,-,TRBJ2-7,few,TGCGCCAGCAGCCAAGGAGGTAGAATCTACGAGCAGTACTTC,CASSQGGRIYEQYF
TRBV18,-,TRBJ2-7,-,TGTGCCAGCTCACCAGCTGTATCCTACGAGCAGTACTTC,CASSPAVSYEQYF
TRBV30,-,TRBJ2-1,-,TGTGCCTGGAGTGTTCCCCCGCGCCCCAGTGGTTACAATGAGCAGTTCTTC,CAWSVPPRPSGYNEQFF
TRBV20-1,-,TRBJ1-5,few,TGCAGTGCTGGGGAGTCCCAGGATCAGCCCCAGCATTTT,CSAGESQDQPQHF
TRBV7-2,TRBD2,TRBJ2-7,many,TGTGCCAGTATGACTAGCGGGGGCTCCTACGAGCAGTACTTC,CASMTSGGSYEQYF
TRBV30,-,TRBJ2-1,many,TGTGCCTGGAGTGTGTACGTCGACAATGAGCAGTTCTTC,CAWSVYVDNEQFF
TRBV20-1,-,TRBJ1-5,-,TGCAGTGCTAGCGAGGGAGGGTCCTTTAATCAGCCCCAGCATTTT,CSASEGGSFNQPQHF
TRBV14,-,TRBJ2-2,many,TGTGCCAGCAGCCCTCGGGTAGCGGCGAAAGGGAACACCGGGGAGCTGTTTTTT,CASSPRVAAKGNTGELFF
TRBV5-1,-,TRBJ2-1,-,TGCGCCAGCAGCCCGGTAGGGTTTCTTTCCTACAATGAGCAGTTCTTC,CASSPVGFLSYNEQFF
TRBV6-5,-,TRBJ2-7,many,TGTGCCAGCAGTTACCAGAGAGGGATCAACGAGCAGTACTTC,CASSYQRGINEQYF